This T cell receptor beta chain comes out of a study of shared clonotypes between healthy human individuals. The study's findings and limits: A few donors shared around 5.2% of their naive CD4 clonotypes.

All donors qualified as healthy HIV-negative adults and had experienced no recent acute infections or vaccinations. This clone was picked up one time. Its target is not known. The table came from immunoSEQ multiplex PCR; TCRdb's copy has only in-frame clones and leaves some out. The data contain roughly 640,000 clones, more than 95% of them singletons. This CDR3 region has 17 residues. J gave up 0 bases and V 0 bases, and 6 bases lay outside the gene matches. Germline CDR1 ENHRY, CDR2 SYGVKD. This chain links TRBV10-3 with TRBJ1-1, with TRBD1 matching 8 bases. The clonotype comes from a woman aged 25 to 45 in good health. Sequencing used naive CD4+ T cells sorted from blood. The subset here: CD45RA+ positively selected. This chain's CDR3 is CAISESTGASLNTEAFF. In DNA, the CDR3 is TGTGCCATCAGTGAGTCGACAGGGGCGTCGCTGAACACTGAAGCTTTCTTT.